Below are 6 T cell receptor beta chains sequenced from a single sample in a study of cytomegalovirus exposure and HLA in healthy donors. The PCR contained 60 Vbeta and 13 Jbeta primers. TCRdb keeps only in-frame clones here, not all; method: immunoSEQ multiplex PCR. This sample has some 130,000 clones, with roughly 70% found just once. The sequenced sample was PBMCs. The receptors here all came from a middle-aged man in good health and CMV-seronegative.

This clone came up a few times. The chain combines TRBV30 with TRBJ1-3, with D perhaps matching TRBD1 (5 bases). The CDR3 loop spans 13 amino acids. CDR1 and CDR2 (germline): GTSNPN, SVGIG (reference sequence). The V end was cut by 8 bases, the J end by 0 bases, with 11 bases between. The CDR3 spells CARSQGSGNTIYF. DNA for the CDR3: TGTGCCCGGTCGCAGGGCTCTGGAAACACCATATATTTT.

The J gene is TRBJ2-5, the V gene TRBV27; a possible D gene is TRBD1 (6 bases). V was shortened by 7 bases and J by 5 bases, with 14 bases between the two germline ends. CDR3 length: 13 residues. Germline assignment: CDR1 MNHEY and CDR2 SMNVEV (reference sequence). As DNA, the CDR3 is TGTGCCAGCACCCGAACAAGGGGGGAGACCCAGTACTTC. It codes for CASTRTRGETQYF.

The chain couples TRBV7-3 to TRBJ2-1; 8 bases fit TRBD2. Germline lookup yields CDR1 SGHTA and CDR2 FQGTGA. The CDR3 runs 15 residues. V was pared by 4 bases and J by 9 bases, with 11 bases of the junction left unmatched. The CDR3, as DNA: TGTGCCAGCAGCTCCACGAGCGGGAGCTTCGGTGAGCAGTTCTTC. Protein sequence: CASSSTSGSFGEQFF. Together with reference TRBV7-3 and TRBJ2-1, the CDR3 gives the full variable domain: GAGVSQTPSNKVTEKGKYVELRCDPISGHTALYWYRQSLGQGPEFLIYFQGTGAADDSGLPNDRFFAVRPEGSVSTLKIQRTERGDSAVYLCASSSTSGSFGEQFFGPGTRLTVL.

This sequence joins TRBV11-3 and TRBJ1-1; 9 bases match TRBD1. Germline assignment: CDR1 SGHNT and CDR2 YENEEA. V was clipped by 1 base and J by 3 bases; unmatched bases: 9. CDR3 size: 17 residues. The CDR3 spells CASSLGGPGQGDTEAFF. The DNA for the CDR3 is TGTGCCAGCAGCTTAGGGGGGCCGGGACAGGGAGACACTGAAGCTTTCTTT.

The chain links TRBV10-3 to TRBJ2-1, with D possibly TRBD1 on 6 matching bases. The CDR3 runs 15 residues. Germline V gene lookup returns CDR1 ENHRY and CDR2 SYGVKD. V was trimmed by 2 bases and J by 2 bases, leaving 10 bases between them. CDR3 loop: CAISEAQGPYNEQFF. The CDR3 DNA follows: TGTGCCATCAGTGAGGCACAGGGTCCCTACAATGAGCAGTTCTTC.

The rearrangement joins TRBV7-2 to TRBJ1-5, with 7 bases aligning to TRBD1. Looked up from germline, CDR1 is SGHTA and CDR2 is FQGNSA. The CDR3 is 16 amino acids. V lost 7 bases, J lost 2 bases, and 11 bases stayed unmatched. CDR3 nucleotide sequence: TGTGCCAGCACACAGGGGCCCCTTGTGGGCAATCAGCCCCAGCATTTT. This translates into CASTQGPLVGNQPQHF.